This T cell receptor beta chain was retrieved from a study of neurological immune-mediated disorders. The CDR3 contains 11 residues. In germline, CDR1 is SQVTM, CDR2 ANQGSEA. V shed 7 bases and J shed 6 bases, with 10 bases lying between them. Study observations and caveats: When grouped phylogenetically, the repertoires of 18 of the 34 multiple sclerosis patients fell together in one related-CDR3 cluster, which is a possible signature. Whereas HTLV-1-associated myelopathy showed the most TCR clonal expansion, multiple sclerosis showed the least, with levels below those of healthy controls.

Using its own MiXCR run on the 5' RACE reads, TCRdb lists one record per CDR3 protein. The profile shows about 80,000 distinct CDR3 sequences, 5.8% of them singletons. Stated time point: longitudinal time-point 2. This clonotype was recorded many times. Its antigen is not identified. The sequencing sample was made of PBMCs. The origin of this receptor is a woman aged 60-70 years with multiple sclerosis. This chain uses TRBV29-1 with TRBJ2-1; D gene uncertain. The CDR3 DNA follows: TGCAGCGCAAATCCTAGCAATGAGCAGTTCTTC. This codes for CSANPSNEQFF.